The entry below gives a single TCR beta chain sequence along with its context. Sequenced by immunoSEQ multiplex PCR; TCRdb stores in-frame clones only, minus some. The sample carries 250,000 to 400,000 clones, 90% recorded once. The data are from a study of blood T cell repertoires in COVID-19. Germline CDR1 is SQVTM and CDR2 is ANQGSEA. J was trimmed by 9 bases and V by 4 bases; bases with no gene match: 14. The CDR3 runs to 16 residues. Sequences were obtained from PBMCs or T cells enriched from blood (not recorded which). The receptor was isolated from a man in his 60s who had recovered from COVID-19. The V gene is TRBV29-1, the J gene TRBJ2-1; 11 bases match TRBD1. CDR3 in amino acids: CSVGGHRDRGLVEQFF. CDR3 nucleotide sequence: TGCAGCGTTGGGGGCCACCGGGACAGGGGGTTGGTTGAGCAGTTCTTC.